This T cell receptor (beta chain) appears in the sequencing data of a study of T cell changes during pregnancy in multiple sclerosis. The CDR3 loop spans 13 amino acids. The V gene lost 2 bases and the J gene lost 10 bases, with 12 bases spanning the gap. Per the germline V gene, CDR1 is GTSNPN and CDR2 is SVGIG (reference sequence). TCRdb's copy holds only in-frame clones and misses some; the assay was immunoSEQ multiplex PCR. Here the sample spans 40,000 or so clones, 80% to 95% being singletons. This TCR was sampled from a female donor with multiple sclerosis, enrolled in a pregnancy study. The chain carries TRBV30 and TRBJ1-6, with no clear D. The sequences come from CD4+ T cells from peripheral blood mononuclear cells, collected in the third trimester of pregnancy. The CDR3 loop is CAWSLSGQSPLHF. CDR3 nucleotides: TGTGCCTGGAGTCTGAGTGGTCAATCACCCCTCCACTTT.